The entry below describes one TCR beta chain. These data come from a study of cytomegalovirus exposure and HLA in healthy donors. The PCR contained 60 Vbeta and 13 Jbeta primers. TCRdb's table, derived via immunoSEQ multiplex PCR, lists solely in-frame clones and lacks some. The sample lists some 100,000 clones; roughly three quarters were seen once. The sample comprised PBMCs. This sequence originates from a female donor in good health and CMV-seropositive.

DNA for the CDR3: TGCGCCAGCACCATTTGGCCGACCGGCGGAGAGCAGTACTTC. Its protein product is CASTIWPTGGEQYF. This sequence joins TRBV5-1 and TRBJ2-7, with no clear D. CDR1 and CDR2 from the germline V gene are SGHRS and YFSETQ. V lost 6 bases to trimming and J lost 7 bases, with 20 bases between them. The CDR3 is 14 amino acids.